Listed below are T cell receptor beta chains from one sample, sequenced in a study of T cells after yellow fever vaccination. TCRdb independently ran MiXCR on the 5' RACE reads; one entry per CDR3 protein. The sample consists of about 510,000 distinct CDR3 sequences, 21% of them appearing once. The specimen was PBMCs, collected roughly 20 days after the first yellow fever vaccination. The receptors shown here come from a man aged 18 to 29 who received the YFV17D yellow fever vaccine. Both conserved end residues are part of each CDR3. D genes are given only for firm matches. Not every row has a clone size; where given, it reads once, few, many or a size class.

TRBV29-1	many	TRBJ2-5	NA	CSVVEGRRQETQYF	TGCAGCGTTGTAGAGGGGCGTCGTCAAGAGACCCAGTACTTC
TRBV5-1	few	TRBJ2-1	TRBD1	CASSLEAGGPYNEQFF	TGCGCCAGCAGCTTGGAGGCAGGGGGACCCTACAATGAGCAGTTCTTC
TRBV6-5	NA	TRBJ1-1	NA	CASSYSVGQEAFF	TGTGCCAGCAGTTACTCGGTCGGGCAGGAAGCTTTCTTT
TRBV4-2	few	TRBJ2-1	NA	CASSQVQGGSSYNEQFF	TGTGCCAGCAGCCAAGTTCAGGGGGGAAGCTCCTACAATGAGCAGTTCTTC
TRBV12-3/TRBV12-4	NA	TRBJ1-6	NA	CAVALPPYNSPLHF	TGTGCAGTCGCCCTACCCCCCTATAATTCACCCCTCCACTTT
TRBV6-5	NA	TRBJ2-5	TRBD1	CASSSDRGGLETQYF	TGTGCCAGCAGTTCGGACAGGGGCGGTTTGGAGACCCAGTACTTC
TRBV4-3	many	TRBJ1-1	NA	CASSRQMSQNTEAFF	TGCGCCAGCAGCCGCCAGATGTCGCAGAACACTGAAGCTTTCTTT
TRBV5-1	few	TRBJ2-5	NA	CASSLPSTTQETQYF	TGCGCCAGCAGCTTACCGTCCACCACCCAAGAGACCCAGTACTTC
TRBV12-3/TRBV12-4	NA	TRBJ2-3	TRBD1	CASSRTPGTGITDTQYF	TGTGCCAGCAGTAGAACCCCGGGGACAGGGATCACAGATACGCAGTATTTT
TRBV20-1	few	TRBJ1-4	NA	CSATPTNEKLFF	TGCAGTGCCACTCCCACAAATGAAAAACTGTTTTTT
TRBV27	few	TRBJ2-2	TRBD2	CASSLGGGPTGELFF	TGTGCCAGCAGTTTAGGCGGGGGACCCACCGGGGAGCTGTTTTTT
TRBV5-4	NA	TRBJ2-3	NA	CASSGAGQGGPDTQYF	TGTGCCAGCAGTGGGGCTGGCCAGGGAGGCCCAGATACGCAGTATTTT
TRBV14	NA	TRBJ2-5	NA	CASSQSVMEETQYF	TGTGCCAGCAGTCAATCCGTAATGGAGGAGACCCAGTACTTC
TRBV12-3/TRBV12-4	NA	TRBJ2-5	TRBD2	CASSLPSGGYQETQYF	TGTGCCAGCAGTTTACCTAGCGGGGGCTACCAAGAGACCCAGTACTTC
TRBV5-1	NA	TRBJ2-1	TRBD1	CASSDPGQGALREQFF	TGCGCCAGCAGCGACCCGGGACAGGGGGCTTTACGGGAGCAGTTCTTC
TRBV9	NA	TRBJ2-3	TRBD2	CASSVSAGGTTDTQYF	TGTGCCAGCAGCGTGAGCGCGGGGGGAACTACAGATACGCAGTATTTT